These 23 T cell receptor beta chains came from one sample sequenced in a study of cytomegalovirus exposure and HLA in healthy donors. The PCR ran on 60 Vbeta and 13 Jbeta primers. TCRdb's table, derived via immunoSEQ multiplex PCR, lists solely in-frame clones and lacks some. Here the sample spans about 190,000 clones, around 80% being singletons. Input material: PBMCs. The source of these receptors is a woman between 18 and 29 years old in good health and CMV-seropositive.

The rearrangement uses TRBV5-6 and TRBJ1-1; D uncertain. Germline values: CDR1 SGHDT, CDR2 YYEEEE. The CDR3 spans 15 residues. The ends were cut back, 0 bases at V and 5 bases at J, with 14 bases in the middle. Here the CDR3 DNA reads TGTGCCAGCAGCTTGGTTGCGTCGGGAGGGACTGAAGCTTTCTTT. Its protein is CASSLVASGGTEAFF.

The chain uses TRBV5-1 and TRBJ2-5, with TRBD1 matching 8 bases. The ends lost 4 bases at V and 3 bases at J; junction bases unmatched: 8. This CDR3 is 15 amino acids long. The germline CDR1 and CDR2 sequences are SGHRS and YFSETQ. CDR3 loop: CASSGTGQDEETQYF. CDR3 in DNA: TGCGCCAGCAGCGGAACGGGACAGGATGAAGAGACCCAGTACTTC.

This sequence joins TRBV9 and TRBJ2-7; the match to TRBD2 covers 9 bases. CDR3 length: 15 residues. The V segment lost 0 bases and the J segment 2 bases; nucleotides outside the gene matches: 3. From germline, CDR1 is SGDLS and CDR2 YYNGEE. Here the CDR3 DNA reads TGTGCCAGCAGCGTAGGTAGCGGGGGAGCCTACGAGCAGTACTTC. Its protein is CASSVGSGGAYEQYF.

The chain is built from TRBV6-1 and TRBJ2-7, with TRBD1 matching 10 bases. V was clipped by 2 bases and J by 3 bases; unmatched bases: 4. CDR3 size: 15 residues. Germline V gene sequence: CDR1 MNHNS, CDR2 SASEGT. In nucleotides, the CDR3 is TGTGCCAGCAGTGAAAATGACAGGGGGCTCTACGAGCAGTACTTC. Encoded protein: CASSENDRGLYEQYF.

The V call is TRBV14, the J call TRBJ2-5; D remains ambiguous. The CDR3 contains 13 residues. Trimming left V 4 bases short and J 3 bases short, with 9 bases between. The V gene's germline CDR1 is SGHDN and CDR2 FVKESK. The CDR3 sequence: CASSPLLEETQYF. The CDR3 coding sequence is TGTGCCAGCAGCCCCCTTCTAGAAGAGACCCAGTACTTC.

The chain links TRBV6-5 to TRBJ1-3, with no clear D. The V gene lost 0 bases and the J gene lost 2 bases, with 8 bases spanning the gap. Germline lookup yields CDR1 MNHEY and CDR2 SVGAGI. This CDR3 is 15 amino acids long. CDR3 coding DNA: TGTGCCAGCAGTTACTCCGCAGTCCCTGGAAACACCATATATTTT. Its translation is CASSYSAVPGNTIYF.

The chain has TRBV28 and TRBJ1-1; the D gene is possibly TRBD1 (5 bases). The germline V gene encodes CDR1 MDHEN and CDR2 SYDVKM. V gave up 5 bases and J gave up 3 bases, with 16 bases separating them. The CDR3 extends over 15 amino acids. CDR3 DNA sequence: TGTGCCAGCAGTCCTGGGGGACTCCAATACACTGAAGCTTTCTTT. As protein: CASSPGGLQYTEAFF.

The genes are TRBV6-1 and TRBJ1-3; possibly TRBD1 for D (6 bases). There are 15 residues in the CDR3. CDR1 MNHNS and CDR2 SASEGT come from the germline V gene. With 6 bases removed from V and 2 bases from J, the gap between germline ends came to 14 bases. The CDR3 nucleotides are TGTGCCAGCAGAGGGGGGAGGGGAGCTGGAAACACCATATATTTT. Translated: CASRGGRGAGNTIYF.

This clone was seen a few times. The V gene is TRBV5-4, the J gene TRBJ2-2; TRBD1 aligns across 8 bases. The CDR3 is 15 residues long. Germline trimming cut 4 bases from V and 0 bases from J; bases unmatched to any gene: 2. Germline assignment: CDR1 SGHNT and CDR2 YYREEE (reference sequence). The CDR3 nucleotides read TGTGCCAGCAGCGTGGACAGGGCGAACACCGGGGAGCTGTTTTTT. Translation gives CASSVDRANTGELFF.

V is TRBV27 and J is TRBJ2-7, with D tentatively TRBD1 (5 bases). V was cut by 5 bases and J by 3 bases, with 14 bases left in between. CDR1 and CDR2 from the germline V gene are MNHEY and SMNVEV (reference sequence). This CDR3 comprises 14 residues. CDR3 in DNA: TGTGCCAGCAGTCAAACTGGGGCTGTCTACGAGCAGTACGTC. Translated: CASSQTGAVYEQYV.

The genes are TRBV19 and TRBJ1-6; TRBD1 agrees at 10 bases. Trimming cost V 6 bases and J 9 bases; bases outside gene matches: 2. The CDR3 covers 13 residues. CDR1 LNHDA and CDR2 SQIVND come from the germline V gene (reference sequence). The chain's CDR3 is CASRRTGGSPLHF. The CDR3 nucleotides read TGTGCCAGTAGAAGGACAGGGGGTTCACCCCTCCACTTT.

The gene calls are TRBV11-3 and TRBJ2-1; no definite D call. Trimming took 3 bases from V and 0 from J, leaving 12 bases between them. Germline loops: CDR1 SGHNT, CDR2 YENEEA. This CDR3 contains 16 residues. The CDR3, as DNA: TGTGCCAGCAGCTTTCCCCTGCGGAGCTCCTACAATGAGCAGTTCTTC. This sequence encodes CASSFPLRSSYNEQFF.

The CDR3 region has the DNA TGTGCCAGCAGTTCCCACAGGGGTTACGAGCAGTACGTC. It encodes CASSSHRGYEQYV. The genes are TRBV6-6 and TRBJ2-7; 7 bases are shared with TRBD1. CDR3 length equals 13 residues. In germline, CDR1 is MNHNY, CDR2 SVGAGI (reference sequence). Unmatched junction bases numbered 4, after V lost 4 bases and J lost 4 bases.

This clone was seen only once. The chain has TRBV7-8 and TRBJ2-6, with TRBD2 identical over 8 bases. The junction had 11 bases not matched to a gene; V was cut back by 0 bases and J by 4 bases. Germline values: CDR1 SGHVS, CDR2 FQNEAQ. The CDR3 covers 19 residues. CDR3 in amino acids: CASSLARAGGSRGANVLTF. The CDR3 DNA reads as TGTGCCAGCAGCTTAGCGCGCGCGGGGGGCTCTCGGGGGGCCAACGTCCTGACTTTC.

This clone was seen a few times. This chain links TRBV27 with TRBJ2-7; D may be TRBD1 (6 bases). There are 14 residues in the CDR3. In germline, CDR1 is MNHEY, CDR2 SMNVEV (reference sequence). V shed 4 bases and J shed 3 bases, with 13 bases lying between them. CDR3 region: CASSSRDISYEQYF. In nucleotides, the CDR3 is TGTGCCAGCAGTTCCCGGGACATCAGCTACGAGCAGTACTTC.

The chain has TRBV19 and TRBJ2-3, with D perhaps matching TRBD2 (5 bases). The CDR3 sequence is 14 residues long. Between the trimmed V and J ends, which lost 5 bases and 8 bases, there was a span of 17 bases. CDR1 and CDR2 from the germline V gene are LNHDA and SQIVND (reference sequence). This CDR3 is CASSPDGLGGTQYF. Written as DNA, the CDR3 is TGTGCCAGTAGTCCAGACGGACTGGGTGGTACGCAGTATTTT.

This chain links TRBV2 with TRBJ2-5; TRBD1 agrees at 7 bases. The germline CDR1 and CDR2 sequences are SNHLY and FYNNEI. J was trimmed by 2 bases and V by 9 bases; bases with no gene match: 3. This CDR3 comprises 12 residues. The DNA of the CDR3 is TGTGCCAGTGACAGGGAACAAGAGACCCAGTACTTC. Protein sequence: CASDREQETQYF.

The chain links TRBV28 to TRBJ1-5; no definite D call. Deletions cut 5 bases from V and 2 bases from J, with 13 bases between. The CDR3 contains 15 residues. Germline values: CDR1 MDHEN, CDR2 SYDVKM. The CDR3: CASSMRGYGNQPQHF. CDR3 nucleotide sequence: TGTGCCAGCAGTATGCGGGGTTATGGCAATCAGCCCCAGCATTTT.

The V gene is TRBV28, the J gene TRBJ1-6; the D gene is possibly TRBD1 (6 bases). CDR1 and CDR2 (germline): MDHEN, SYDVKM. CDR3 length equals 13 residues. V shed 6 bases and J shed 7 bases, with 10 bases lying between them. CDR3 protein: CASRDRRNSPLHF. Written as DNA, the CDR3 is TGTGCCAGCAGAGACAGGAGGAATTCACCCCTCCACTTT.

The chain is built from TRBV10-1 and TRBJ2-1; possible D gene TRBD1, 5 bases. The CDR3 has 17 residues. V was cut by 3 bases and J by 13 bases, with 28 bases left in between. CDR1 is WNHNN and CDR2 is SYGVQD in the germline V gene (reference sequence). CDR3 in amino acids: CASSDPMGPPPIGQQFF. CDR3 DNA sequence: TGCGCCAGCAGTGACCCGATGGGTCCCCCACCGATCGGACAACAGTTCTTC.

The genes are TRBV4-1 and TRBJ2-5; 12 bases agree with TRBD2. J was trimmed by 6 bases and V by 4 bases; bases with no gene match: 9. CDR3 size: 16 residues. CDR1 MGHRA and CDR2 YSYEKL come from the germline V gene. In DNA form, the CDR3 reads TGCGCCAGCAGCCCCTCGCTAACTAGCGGGGGGAAGACCCAGTACTTC. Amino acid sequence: CASSPSLTSGGKTQYF.

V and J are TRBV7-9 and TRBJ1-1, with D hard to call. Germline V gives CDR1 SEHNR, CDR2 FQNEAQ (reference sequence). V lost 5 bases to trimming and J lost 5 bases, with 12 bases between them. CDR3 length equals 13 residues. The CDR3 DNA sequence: TGTGCCAGCAGCACGAAGACGGGAACTGAAGCTTTCTTT. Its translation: CASSTKTGTEAFF.

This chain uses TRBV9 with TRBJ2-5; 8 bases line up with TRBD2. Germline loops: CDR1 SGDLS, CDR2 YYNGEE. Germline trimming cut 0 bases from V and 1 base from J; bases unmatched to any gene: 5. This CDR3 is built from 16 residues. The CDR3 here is CASSVGSAGGQETQYF. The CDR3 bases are TGTGCCAGCAGCGTAGGGTCGGCGGGGGGCCAAGAGACCCAGTACTTC.